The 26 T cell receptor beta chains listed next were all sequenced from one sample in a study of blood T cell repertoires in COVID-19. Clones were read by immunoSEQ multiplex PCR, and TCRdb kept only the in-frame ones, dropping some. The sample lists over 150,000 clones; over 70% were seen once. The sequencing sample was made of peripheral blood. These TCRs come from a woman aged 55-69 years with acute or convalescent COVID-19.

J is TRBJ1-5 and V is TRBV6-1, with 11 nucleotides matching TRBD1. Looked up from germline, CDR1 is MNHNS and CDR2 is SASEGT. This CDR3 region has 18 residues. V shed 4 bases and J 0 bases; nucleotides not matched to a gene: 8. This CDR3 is CASSVGQGVPYSNQPQHF. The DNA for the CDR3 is TGTGCCAGCAGTGTGGGACAGGGGGTTCCATATAGCAATCAGCCCCAGCATTTT.

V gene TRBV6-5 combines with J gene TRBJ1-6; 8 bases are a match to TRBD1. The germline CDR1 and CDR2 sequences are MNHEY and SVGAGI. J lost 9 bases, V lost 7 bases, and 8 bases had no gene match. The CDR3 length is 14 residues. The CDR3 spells CASTRGQGGSPLHF. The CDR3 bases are TGTGCCAGCACTCGAGGACAGGGAGGTTCACCCCTCCACTTT.

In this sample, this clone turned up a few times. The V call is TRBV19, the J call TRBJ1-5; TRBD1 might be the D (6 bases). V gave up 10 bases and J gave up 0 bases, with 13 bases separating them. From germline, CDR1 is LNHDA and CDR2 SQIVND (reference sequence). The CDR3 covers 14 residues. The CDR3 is CAIGGASSNQPQHF. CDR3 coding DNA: TGTGCCATCGGGGGGGCTAGTAGCAATCAGCCCCAGCATTTT.

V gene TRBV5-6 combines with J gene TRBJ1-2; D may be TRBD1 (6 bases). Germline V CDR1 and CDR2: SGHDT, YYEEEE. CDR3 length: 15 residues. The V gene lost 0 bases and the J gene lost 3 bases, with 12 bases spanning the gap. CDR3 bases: TGTGCCAGCAGCTTGGGTAACAGGGTCGACTATGGCTACACCTTC. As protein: CASSLGNRVDYGYTF. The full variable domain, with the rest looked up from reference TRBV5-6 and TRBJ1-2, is DAGVTQSPTHLIKTRGQQVTLRCSPKSGHDTVSWYQQALGQGPQFIFQYYEEEERQRGNFPDRFSGHQFPNYSSELNVNALLLGDSALYLCASSLGNRVDYGYTFGSGTRLTVV.

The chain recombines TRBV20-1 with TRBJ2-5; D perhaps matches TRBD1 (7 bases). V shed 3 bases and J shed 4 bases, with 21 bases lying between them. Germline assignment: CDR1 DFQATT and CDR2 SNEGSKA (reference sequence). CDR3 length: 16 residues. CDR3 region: CSASTSPGQGGETQYF. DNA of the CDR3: TGCAGTGCTAGTACCTCCCCAGGGCAGGGGGGAGAGACCCAGTACTTC.

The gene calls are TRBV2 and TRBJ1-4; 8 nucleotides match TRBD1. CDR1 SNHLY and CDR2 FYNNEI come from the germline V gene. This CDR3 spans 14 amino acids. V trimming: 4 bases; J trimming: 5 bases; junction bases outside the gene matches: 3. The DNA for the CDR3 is TGTGCCAGCAGTGGACAGGGGAGGAATGAAAAACTGTTTTTT. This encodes CASSGQGRNEKLFF. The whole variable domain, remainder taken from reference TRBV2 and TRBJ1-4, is EPEVTQTPSHQVTQMGQEVILRCVPISNHLYFYWYRQILGQKVEFLVSFYNNEISEKSEIFDDQFSVERPDGSNFTLKIRSTKLEDSAMYFCASSGQGRNEKLFFGSGTQLSVL.

The CDR3 region has the DNA TGTGCCAGTAGTACACGTGACACCCCTGGTAACTCAGCTTTCTTT. Amino acid sequence: CASSTRDTPGNSAFF. The chain uses TRBV19 and TRBJ1-1; D ambiguous. From germline, CDR1 is LNHDA and CDR2 SQIVND (reference sequence). Trimming took 4 bases from V and 10 from J, leaving 22 bases between them. The CDR3 runs to 15 residues.

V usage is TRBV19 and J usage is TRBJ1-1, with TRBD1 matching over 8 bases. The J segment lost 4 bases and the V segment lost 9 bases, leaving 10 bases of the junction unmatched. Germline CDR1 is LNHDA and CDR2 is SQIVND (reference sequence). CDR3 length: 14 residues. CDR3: CASHNRGLPTEAFF. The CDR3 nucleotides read TGTGCCAGCCATAACAGGGGGTTACCCACTGAAGCTTTCTTT.

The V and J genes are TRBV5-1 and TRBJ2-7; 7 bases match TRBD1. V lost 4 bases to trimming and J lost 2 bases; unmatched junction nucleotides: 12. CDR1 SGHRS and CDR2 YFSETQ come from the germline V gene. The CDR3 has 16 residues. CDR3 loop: CASSPTRQGLTYEQYF. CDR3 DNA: TGCGCCAGCAGCCCGACGCGACAGGGCCTCACCTACGAGCAGTACTTC.

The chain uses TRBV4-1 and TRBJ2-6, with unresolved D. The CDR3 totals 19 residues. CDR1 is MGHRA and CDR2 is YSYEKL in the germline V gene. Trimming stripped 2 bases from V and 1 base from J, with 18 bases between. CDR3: CASSQRWLPDGSGANVLTF. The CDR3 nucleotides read TGCGCCAGCAGCCAAAGATGGCTCCCCGACGGGTCTGGGGCCAACGTCCTGACTTTC.

The CDR3 DNA is TGTGCCAGCAGCACAACAGGGAGTGACTATGGCTACACCTTC. Translating gives CASSTTGSDYGYTF. The chain recombines TRBV5-4 with TRBJ1-2, with a possible D match to TRBD1 (6 bases). V was shortened by 4 bases and J by 3 bases, with 13 bases between the two germline ends. The CDR3 runs 14 residues. CDR1 is SGHNT and CDR2 is YYREEE in the germline V gene (reference sequence).

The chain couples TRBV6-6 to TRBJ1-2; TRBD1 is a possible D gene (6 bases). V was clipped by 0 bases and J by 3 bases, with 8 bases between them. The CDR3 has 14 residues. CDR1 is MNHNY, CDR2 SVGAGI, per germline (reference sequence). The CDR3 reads CASSYSTGHYGYTF. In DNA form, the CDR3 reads TGTGCCAGCAGTTACTCTACAGGGCACTATGGCTACACCTTC.

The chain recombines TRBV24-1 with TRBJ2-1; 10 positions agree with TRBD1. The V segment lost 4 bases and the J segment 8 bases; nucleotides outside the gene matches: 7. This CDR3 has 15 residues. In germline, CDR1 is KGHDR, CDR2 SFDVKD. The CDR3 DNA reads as TGTGCCACCAGTGACTCTTCCGGGACAGGGGATGAGCAGTTCTTC. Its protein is CATSDSSGTGDEQFF.

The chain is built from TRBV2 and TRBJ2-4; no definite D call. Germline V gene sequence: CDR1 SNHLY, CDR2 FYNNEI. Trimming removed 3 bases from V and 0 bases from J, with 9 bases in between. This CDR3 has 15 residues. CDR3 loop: CASSDPGSAKNIQYF. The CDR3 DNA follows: TGTGCCAGCAGTGACCCGGGTTCAGCCAAAAACATTCAGTACTTC.

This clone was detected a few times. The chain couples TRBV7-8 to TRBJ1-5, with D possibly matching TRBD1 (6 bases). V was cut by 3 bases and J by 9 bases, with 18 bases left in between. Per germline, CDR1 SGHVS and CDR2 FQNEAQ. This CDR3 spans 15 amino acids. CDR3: CASSLGGTSTWPQHF. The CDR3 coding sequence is TGTGCCAGCAGCTTGGGAGGGACATCGACTTGGCCCCAGCATTTT. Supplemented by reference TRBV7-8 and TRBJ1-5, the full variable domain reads GAGVSQSPRYKVAKRGQDVALRCDPISGHVSLFWYQQALGQGPEFLTYFQNEAQLDKSGLPSDRFFAERPEGSVSTLKIQRTQQEDSAVYLCASSLGGTSTWPQHFGDGTRLSIL.

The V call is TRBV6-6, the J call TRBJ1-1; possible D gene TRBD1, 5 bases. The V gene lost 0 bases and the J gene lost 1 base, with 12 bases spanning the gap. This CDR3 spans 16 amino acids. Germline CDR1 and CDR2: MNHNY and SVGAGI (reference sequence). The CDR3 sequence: CASSYSIGGENTEAFF. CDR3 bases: TGTGCCAGCAGTTACTCGATAGGAGGGGAGAACACTGAAGCTTTCTTT.

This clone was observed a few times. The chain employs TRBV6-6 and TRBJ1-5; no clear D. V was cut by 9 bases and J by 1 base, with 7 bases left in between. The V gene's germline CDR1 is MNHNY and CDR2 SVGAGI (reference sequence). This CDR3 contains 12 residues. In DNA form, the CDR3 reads TGTGCCAGTAGCATCAGCAATCAGCCCCAGCATTTT. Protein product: CASSISNQPQHF.

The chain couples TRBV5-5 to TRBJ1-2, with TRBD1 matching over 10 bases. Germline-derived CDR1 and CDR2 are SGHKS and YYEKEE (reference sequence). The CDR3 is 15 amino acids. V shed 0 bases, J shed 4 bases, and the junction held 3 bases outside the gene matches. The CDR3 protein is CASSLGGQGSYGYTF. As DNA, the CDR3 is TGTGCCAGCAGCTTGGGGGGACAGGGGAGCTATGGCTACACCTTC.

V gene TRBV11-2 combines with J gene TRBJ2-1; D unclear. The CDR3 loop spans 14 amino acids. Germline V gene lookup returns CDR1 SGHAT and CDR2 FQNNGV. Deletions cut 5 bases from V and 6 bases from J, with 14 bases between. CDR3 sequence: CASSLLTILNEQFF. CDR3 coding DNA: TGTGCCAGCAGCCTATTAACGATACTCAATGAGCAGTTCTTC.

The CDR3: CASSYSKLAGNEQYF. The CDR3, as DNA: TGTGCCAGCAGTTACTCGAAACTAGCGGGGAACGAGCAGTACTTC. This chain connects TRBV6-6 to TRBJ2-7, with 10 bases fitting TRBD2. Germline V CDR1 and CDR2: MNHNY, SVGAGI (reference sequence). The V and J ends lost 0 bases and 5 bases, in that order; junction bases with no gene match: 4. This CDR3 has 15 residues.

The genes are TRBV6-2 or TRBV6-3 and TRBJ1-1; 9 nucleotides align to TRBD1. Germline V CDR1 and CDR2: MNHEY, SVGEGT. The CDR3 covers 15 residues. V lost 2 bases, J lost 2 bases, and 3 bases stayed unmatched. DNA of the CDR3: TGTGCCAGCAGTTACCCGGGACAGGGAAACACTGAAGCTTTCTTT. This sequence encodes CASSYPGQGNTEAFF.

The CDR3 DNA reads TGTGCCAGCAGTTACAGCCCTCCGGGACTATTTAATGAGCAGTTCTTC. This encodes CASSYSPPGLFNEQFF. The chain uses TRBV6-5 and TRBJ2-1; 7 nucleotides match TRBD2. The trim removed 2 bases at V and 7 bases at J, leaving 11 bases unmatched. Germline lookup yields CDR1 MNHEY and CDR2 SVGAGI. The CDR3 is 16 residues long.

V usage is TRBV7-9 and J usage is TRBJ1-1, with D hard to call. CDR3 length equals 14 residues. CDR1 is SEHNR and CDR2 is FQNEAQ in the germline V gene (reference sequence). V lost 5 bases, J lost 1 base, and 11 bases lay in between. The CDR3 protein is CASSVAQWNTEAFF. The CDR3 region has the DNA TGTGCCAGCAGCGTGGCACAGTGGAACACTGAAGCTTTCTTT.

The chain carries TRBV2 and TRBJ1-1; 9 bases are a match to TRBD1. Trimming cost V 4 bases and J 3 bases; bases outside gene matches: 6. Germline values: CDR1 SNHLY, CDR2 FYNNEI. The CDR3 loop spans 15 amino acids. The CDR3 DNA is TGTGCCAGCAGTGGGTGGACAGGGGAGGACACTGAAGCTTTCTTT. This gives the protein CASSGWTGEDTEAFF.

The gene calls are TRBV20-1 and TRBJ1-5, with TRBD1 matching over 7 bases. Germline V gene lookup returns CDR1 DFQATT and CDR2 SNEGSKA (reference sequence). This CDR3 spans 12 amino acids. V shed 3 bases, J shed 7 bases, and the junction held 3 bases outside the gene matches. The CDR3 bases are TGCAGTGCTAGTCGGGGACAGCAGCCCCAGCATTTT. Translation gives CSASRGQQPQHF.

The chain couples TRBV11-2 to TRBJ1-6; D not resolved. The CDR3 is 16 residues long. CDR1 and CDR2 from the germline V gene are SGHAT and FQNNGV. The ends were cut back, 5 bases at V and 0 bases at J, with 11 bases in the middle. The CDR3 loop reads CASSAHSSSYNSPLHF. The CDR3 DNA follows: TGTGCCAGCAGCGCCCACTCGAGCTCCTATAATTCACCCCTCCACTTT. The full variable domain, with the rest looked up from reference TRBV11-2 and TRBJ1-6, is EAGVAQSPRYKIIEKRQSVAFWCNPISGHATLYWYQQILGQGPKLLIQFQNNGVVDDSQLPKDRFSAERLKGVDSTLKIQPAKLEDSAVYLCASSAHSSSYNSPLHFGNGTRLTVT.